Listed below are T cell receptor beta chains from one sample, sequenced in a study of T cells in Graves' hyperthyroidism and ophthalmopathy. TCRdb re-analysed the multiplex PCR reads in MiXCR, keeping a single row per CDR3 protein. Among over 350,000 distinct CDR3 sequences listed, around 15% were seen once. Sequencing input: blood. These receptors were obtained from a man aged 45 to 65 with Graves' ophthalmopathy. Each CDR3 is given with its conserved first and last residue. The D gene is left open where the match is weak. Size tells how often a clone was seen (once, few, many) or the class of an expanded clone, and some rows leave it out.

clone size: many
V gene: TRBV12-3/TRBV12-4
J gene: TRBJ1-1
D gene: -
CDR3 length: 11
CDR3 protein: CASSVKAQSFF
CDR3 DNA: TGTGCCAGCAGTGTTAAGGCGCAGAGTTTCTTT

clone size: -
V gene: TRBV19
J gene: TRBJ2-5
D gene: -
CDR3 length: 14
CDR3 protein: CASSRTQPGETQYF
CDR3 DNA: TGTGCCAGTAGTCGGACGCAACCCGGGGAGACCCAGTACTTC

clone size: many
V gene: TRBV18
J gene: TRBJ1-5
D gene: -
CDR3 length: 13
CDR3 protein: CASSPYLDQPQHF
CDR3 DNA: TGTGCCAGCTCACCATATCTAGATCAGCCCCAGCATTTT

clone size: few
V gene: TRBV5-5
J gene: TRBJ2-1
D gene: TRBD2
CDR3 length: 16
CDR3 protein: CASSQGLAGGPWEQFF
CDR3 DNA: TGTGCCAGCAGCCAGGGGCTAGCGGGAGGGCCTTGGGAGCAGTTCTTC

clone size: few
V gene: TRBV19
J gene: TRBJ2-1
D gene: TRBD2
CDR3 length: 16
CDR3 protein: CASSRLTGTRTHEQFF
CDR3 DNA: TGTGCCAGTTCGCGGCTGACCGGGACTAGGACCCATGAGCAGTTCTTC

clone size: many
V gene: TRBV24-1
J gene: TRBJ2-5
D gene: TRBD2
CDR3 length: 16
CDR3 protein: CATSEFPGLAQETQYF
CDR3 DNA: TGTGCCACCAGTGAGTTCCCGGGACTAGCCCAAGAGACCCAGTACTTC

clone size: many
V gene: TRBV27
J gene: TRBJ2-3
D gene: TRBD2
CDR3 length: 18
CDR3 protein: CASSFLTRTSGVADTQYF
CDR3 DNA: TGTGCCAGCAGTTTTCTTACTAGGACTAGCGGCGTGGCAGATACGCAGTATTTT

clone size: -
V gene: TRBV30
J gene: TRBJ2-1
D gene: -
CDR3 length: 15
CDR3 protein: CAAMKRGGAGNEQFF
CDR3 DNA: TGTGCCGCGATGAAACGAGGGGGAGCCGGGAATGAGCAGTTCTTC

clone size: few
V gene: TRBV3-1
J gene: TRBJ1-2
D gene: TRBD1
CDR3 length: 12
CDR3 protein: CASSQDRVSYTF
CDR3 DNA: TGTGCCAGCAGCCAGGACAGGGTCAGCTACACCTTC

clone size: many
V gene: TRBV2
J gene: TRBJ2-3
D gene: TRBD2
CDR3 length: 18
CDR3 protein: CASRSGLAGATGTDTQYF
CDR3 DNA: TGTGCCAGCAGATCCGGACTAGCGGGAGCTACAGGCACAGATACGCAGTATTTT

clone size: -
V gene: TRBV9
J gene: TRBJ2-6
D gene: -
CDR3 length: 16
CDR3 protein: CASSPNRGTGANVLTF
CDR3 DNA: TGTGCCAGCAGCCCGAACCGGGGGACTGGGGCCAACGTCCTGACTTTC

clone size: many
V gene: TRBV30
J gene: TRBJ2-3
D gene: TRBD2
CDR3 length: 14
CDR3 protein: CASDSGMKLGTQYF
CDR3 DNA: TGTGCCTCAGATAGCGGGATGAAGCTTGGTACGCAGTATTTT

clone size: -
V gene: TRBV2
J gene: TRBJ1-3
D gene: -
CDR3 length: 13
CDR3 protein: CASISRAGNTIYF
CDR3 DNA: TGTGCCAGCATATCCCGGGCTGGAAACACCATATATTTT

clone size: -
V gene: TRBV28
J gene: TRBJ2-3
D gene: TRBD2
CDR3 length: 14
CDR3 protein: CASKSGSPTDTQYF
CDR3 DNA: TGTGCCAGCAAGAGCGGGAGCCCCACAGATACGCAGTATTTT

clone size: many
V gene: TRBV20-1
J gene: TRBJ2-7
D gene: -
CDR3 length: 14
CDR3 protein: CSARVQLKRHEQYF
CDR3 DNA: TGCAGTGCTAGAGTTCAACTCAAGAGACACGAGCAGTACTTC

clone size: -
V gene: TRBV5-4
J gene: TRBJ2-1
D gene: -
CDR3 length: 16
CDR3 protein: CASSPGGGGTYNEQFF
CDR3 DNA: TGTGCCAGCAGCCCCGGGGGCGGGGGAACCTACAATGAGCAGTTCTTC

clone size: few
V gene: TRBV19
J gene: TRBJ1-1
D gene: -
CDR3 length: 14
CDR3 protein: CASSKRRVNTEAFF
CDR3 DNA: TGTGCCAGTAGTAAGAGGAGGGTGAACACTGAAGCTTTCTTT

clone size: many
V gene: TRBV7-8
J gene: TRBJ2-3
D gene: TRBD2
CDR3 length: 17
CDR3 protein: CASSPGVGGVGTDTQYF
CDR3 DNA: TGTGCCAGCAGCCCCGGGGTGGGAGGGGTTGGCACAGATACGCAGTATTTT

clone size: -
V gene: TRBV6-2/TRBV6-3
J gene: TRBJ2-5
D gene: -
CDR3 length: 13
CDR3 protein: CASGAGYQQTQYF
CDR3 DNA: TGTGCCAGCGGTGCCGGCTATCAACAGACCCAGTACTTC

clone size: few
V gene: TRBV5-1
J gene: TRBJ2-2
D gene: -
CDR3 length: 13
CDR3 protein: CASSLEAGGELFF
CDR3 DNA: TGCGCCAGCAGCTTGGAGGCCGGCGGGGAGCTGTTTTTT

clone size: few
V gene: TRBV5-1
J gene: TRBJ2-5
D gene: TRBD2
CDR3 length: 13
CDR3 protein: CASSSGSGETQYF
CDR3 DNA: TGCGCCAGCAGTAGCGGGAGCGGAGAGACCCAGTACTTC

clone size: many
V gene: TRBV7-8
J gene: TRBJ2-1
D gene: TRBD2
CDR3 length: 15
CDR3 protein: CASSIRDYNRGEQFF
CDR3 DNA: TGTGCCAGCAGTATCCGGGACTATAATCGAGGGGAGCAGTTCTTC

clone size: many
V gene: TRBV5-1
J gene: TRBJ2-2
D gene: -
CDR3 length: 15
CDR3 protein: CASSLLGTNTGELFF
CDR3 DNA: TGCGCCAGCAGCTTGCTGGGCACCAACACCGGGGAGCTGTTTTTT

clone size: few
V gene: TRBV13
J gene: TRBJ2-3
D gene: TRBD2
CDR3 length: 19
CDR3 protein: CASTPGLAGPGHLGDTQYF
CDR3 DNA: TGTGCCAGCACCCCCGGATTAGCGGGCCCAGGGCATCTAGGAGATACGCAGTATTTT

clone size: -
V gene: TRBV12-5
J gene: TRBJ1-5
D gene: -
CDR3 length: 14
CDR3 protein: CASGLGTVGQPQHF
CDR3 DNA: TGTGCTAGTGGTTTGGGGACGGTGGGTCAGCCCCAGCATTTT

clone size: few
V gene: TRBV14
J gene: TRBJ1-6
D gene: -
CDR3 length: 15
CDR3 protein: CASSQTSSYNSPLHF
CDR3 DNA: TGTGCCAGCAGCCAGACCAGCTCCTATAATTCACCCCTCCACTTT

clone size: few
V gene: TRBV15
J gene: TRBJ2-2
D gene: TRBD2
CDR3 length: 17
CDR3 protein: CATSGSAGGYGTGELFF
CDR3 DNA: TGTGCCACCAGCGGATCGGCGGGGGGCTACGGGACCGGGGAGCTGTTTTTT

clone size: many
V gene: TRBV29-1
J gene: TRBJ2-1
D gene: TRBD2
CDR3 length: 14
CDR3 protein: CSVGVAGFYNEQFF
CDR3 DNA: TGCAGCGTTGGGGTAGCGGGATTTTACAATGAGCAGTTCTTC

clone size: few
V gene: TRBV20-1
J gene: TRBJ1-5
D gene: -
CDR3 length: 15
CDR3 protein: CSAHDPRHSNQPQHF
CDR3 DNA: TGCAGTGCTCACGACCCCCGCCATAGCAATCAGCCCCAGCATTTT

clone size: many
V gene: TRBV11-3
J gene: TRBJ2-1
D gene: TRBD1
CDR3 length: 16
CDR3 protein: CASSLESGTGGNEQFF
CDR3 DNA: TGTGCCAGCAGCTTAGAGTCCGGGACAGGGGGGAATGAGCAGTTCTTC

clone size: -
V gene: TRBV29-1
J gene: TRBJ2-5
D gene: TRBD1
CDR3 length: 15
CDR3 protein: CSVEDRGLSLETQYF
CDR3 DNA: TGCAGCGTTGAAGACAGGGGGCTAAGCTTGGAGACCCAGTACTTC

clone size: many
V gene: TRBV6-1
J gene: TRBJ1-1
D gene: -
CDR3 length: 15
CDR3 protein: CASSEARRLNTEAFF
CDR3 DNA: TGTGCCAGCAGTGAAGCGCGACGGCTGAACACTGAAGCTTTCTTT

clone size: many
V gene: TRBV11-2
J gene: TRBJ2-1
D gene: -
CDR3 length: 13
CDR3 protein: CASSLVLFGEQFF
CDR3 DNA: TGTGCCAGCAGCTTAGTTCTCTTCGGGGAGCAGTTCTTC

clone size: few
V gene: TRBV9
J gene: TRBJ2-7
D gene: TRBD1
CDR3 length: 13
CDR3 protein: CASSVVTGYEQYF
CDR3 DNA: TGTGCCAGCAGCGTAGTGACAGGGTACGAGCAATACTTC

clone size: many
V gene: TRBV28
J gene: TRBJ1-2
D gene: TRBD1
CDR3 length: 15
CDR3 protein: CASRFNRGPSYGYTF
CDR3 DNA: TGTGCCAGCAGGTTCAACAGGGGCCCTAGCTATGGCTACACCTTC

clone size: many
V gene: TRBV18
J gene: TRBJ1-1
D gene: -
CDR3 length: 16
CDR3 protein: CASSPNLAVPNTEAFF
CDR3 DNA: TGTGCCAGCTCACCAAATCTAGCAGTCCCGAACACTGAAGCTTTCTTT

clone size: many
V gene: TRBV12-3/TRBV12-4
J gene: TRBJ2-1
D gene: TRBD2
CDR3 length: 14
CDR3 protein: CASRLTSGMGEQFF
CDR3 DNA: TGTGCCAGCAGACTGACTAGCGGGATGGGTGAGCAGTTCTTC

clone size: many
V gene: TRBV2
J gene: TRBJ2-5
D gene: -
CDR3 length: 16
CDR3 protein: CASSEGWQVLGETQYF
CDR3 DNA: TGTGCCAGCAGTGAAGGGTGGCAGGTATTAGGAGAGACCCAGTACTTC

clone size: -
V gene: TRBV5-1
J gene: TRBJ2-1
D gene: -
CDR3 length: 14
CDR3 protein: CASSLAEHYNEQFF
CDR3 DNA: TGCGCCAGCAGCTTAGCGGAGCACTACAATGAGCAGTTCTTC

clone size: -
V gene: TRBV20-1
J gene: TRBJ2-1
D gene: -
CDR3 length: 14
CDR3 protein: CSAETRSESYEQFF
CDR3 DNA: TGCAGTGCAGAGACTCGGTCAGAGTCCTACGAGCAGTTCTTC

clone size: many
V gene: TRBV2
J gene: TRBJ1-5
D gene: TRBD1
CDR3 length: 14
CDR3 protein: CASKPDRGNQPQHF
CDR3 DNA: TGTGCCAGCAAACCCGACAGGGGCAATCAGCCCCAGCATTTT

clone size: many
V gene: TRBV7-2
J gene: TRBJ2-3
D gene: TRBD2
CDR3 length: 14
CDR3 protein: CASSFRLAPDTQYF
CDR3 DNA: TGTGCCAGCAGCTTTCGACTAGCGCCAGATACGCAGTATTTT

clone size: -
V gene: TRBV7-8
J gene: TRBJ1-6
D gene: -
CDR3 length: 15
CDR3 protein: CASSLGGVGNSPLHF
CDR3 DNA: TGTGCCAGCAGCTTAGGGGGTGTAGGTAATTCACCCCTCCACTTT

clone size: many
V gene: TRBV6-1
J gene: TRBJ1-1
D gene: -
CDR3 length: 12
CDR3 protein: CASNRMNTEAFF
CDR3 DNA: TGTGCCAGCAACAGGATGAACACTGAAGCTTTCTTT

clone size: many
V gene: TRBV27
J gene: TRBJ2-7
D gene: TRBD2
CDR3 length: 16
CDR3 protein: CASSLNSGLVSYEQYF
CDR3 DNA: TGTGCCAGCAGTTTAAACTCGGGACTAGTCTCCTACGAGCAGTACTTC

clone size: -
V gene: TRBV27
J gene: TRBJ2-3
D gene: -
CDR3 length: 12
CDR3 protein: CASSTRTDTQYF
CDR3 DNA: TGTGCCAGCAGCACGCGCACAGATACGCAGTATTTT

clone size: few
V gene: TRBV29-1
J gene: TRBJ2-3
D gene: TRBD2
CDR3 length: 16
CDR3 protein: CSVGGSSGVRTDTQYF
CDR3 DNA: TGCAGCGTTGGTGGGTCTAGCGGGGTCCGCACAGATACGCAGTATTTT